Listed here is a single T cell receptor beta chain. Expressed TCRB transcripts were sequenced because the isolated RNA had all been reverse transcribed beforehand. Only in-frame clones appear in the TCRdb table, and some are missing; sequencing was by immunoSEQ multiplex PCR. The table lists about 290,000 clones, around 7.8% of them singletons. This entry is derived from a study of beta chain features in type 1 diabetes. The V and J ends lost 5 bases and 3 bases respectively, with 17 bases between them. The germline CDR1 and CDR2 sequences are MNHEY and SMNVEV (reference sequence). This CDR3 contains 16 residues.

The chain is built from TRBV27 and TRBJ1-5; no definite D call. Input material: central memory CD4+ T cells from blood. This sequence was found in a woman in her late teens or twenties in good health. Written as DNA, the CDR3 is TGTGCCAGCAGTCTGAGTGGAACATGGGACAATCAGCCCCAGCATTTT. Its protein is CASSLSGTWDNQPQHF.